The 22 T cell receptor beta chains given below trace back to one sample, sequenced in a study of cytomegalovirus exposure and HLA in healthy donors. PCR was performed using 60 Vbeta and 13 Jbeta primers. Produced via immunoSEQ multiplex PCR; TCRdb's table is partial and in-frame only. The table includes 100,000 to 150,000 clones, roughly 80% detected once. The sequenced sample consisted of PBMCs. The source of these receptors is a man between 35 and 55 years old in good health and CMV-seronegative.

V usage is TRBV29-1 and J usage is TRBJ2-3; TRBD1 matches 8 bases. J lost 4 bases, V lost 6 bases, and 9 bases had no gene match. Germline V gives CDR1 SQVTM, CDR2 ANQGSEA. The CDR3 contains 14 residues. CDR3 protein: CSVRDRIPADTQYF. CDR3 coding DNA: TGCAGCGTAAGGGACAGGATTCCGGCAGATACGCAGTATTTT.

CDR3 bases: TGTGCCAGCAGCGTAGGGTTAGCCTCCACAGATACGCAGTATTTT. Translating it yields CASSVGLASTDTQYF. The chain combines TRBV9 with TRBJ2-3; D is uncertain. The CDR3 length is 15 residues. Per the germline V gene, CDR1 is SGDLS and CDR2 is YYNGEE. Deletions cut 0 bases from V and 2 bases from J, with 10 bases between.

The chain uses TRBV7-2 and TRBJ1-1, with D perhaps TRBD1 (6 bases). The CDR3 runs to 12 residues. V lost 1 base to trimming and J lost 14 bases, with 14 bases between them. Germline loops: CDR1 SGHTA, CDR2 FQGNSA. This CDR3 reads CASSLDQGKGFF. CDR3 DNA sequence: TGTGCCAGCAGCTTAGACCAGGGGAAAGGGTTCTTT.

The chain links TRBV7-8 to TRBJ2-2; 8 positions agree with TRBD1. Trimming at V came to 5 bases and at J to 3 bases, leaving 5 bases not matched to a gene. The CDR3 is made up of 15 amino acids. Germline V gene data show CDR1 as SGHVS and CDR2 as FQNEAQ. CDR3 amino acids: CASSPQGAYTGELFF. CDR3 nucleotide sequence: TGTGCCAGCAGCCCCCAGGGGGCCTACACCGGGGAGCTGTTTTTT.

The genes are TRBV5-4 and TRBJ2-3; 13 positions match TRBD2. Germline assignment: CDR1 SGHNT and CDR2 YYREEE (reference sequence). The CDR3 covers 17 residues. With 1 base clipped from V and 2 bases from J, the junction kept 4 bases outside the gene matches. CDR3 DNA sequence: TGTGCCAGCAGCTTGTTGGGACTAGCGGGGCCCACAGATACGCAGTATTTT. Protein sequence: CASSLLGLAGPTDTQYF.

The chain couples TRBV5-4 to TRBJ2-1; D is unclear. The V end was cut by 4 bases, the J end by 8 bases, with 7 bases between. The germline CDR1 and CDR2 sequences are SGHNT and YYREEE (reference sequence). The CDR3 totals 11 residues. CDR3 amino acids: CASSPGYEQFF. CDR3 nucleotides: TGTGCCAGCAGCCCCGGGTATGAGCAGTTCTTC.

CDR3 in DNA: TGTGCCAGCAGCCGACGTACAGGGGCCACTGAAGCTTTCTTT. This codes for CASSRRTGATEAFF. The V call is TRBV28, the J call TRBJ1-1, with TRBD1 identical over 7 bases. V shed 6 bases and J 4 bases; nucleotides not matched to a gene: 8. This CDR3 is 14 amino acids long. Per germline, CDR1 MDHEN and CDR2 SYDVKM.

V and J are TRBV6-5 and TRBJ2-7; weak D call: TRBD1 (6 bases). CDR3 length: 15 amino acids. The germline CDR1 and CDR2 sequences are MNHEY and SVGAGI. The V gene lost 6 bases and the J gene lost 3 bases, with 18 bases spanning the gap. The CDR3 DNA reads TGTGCCAGCAGCCCGTATCCGGGACACGACTACGAGCAGTACTTC. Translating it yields CASSPYPGHDYEQYF.

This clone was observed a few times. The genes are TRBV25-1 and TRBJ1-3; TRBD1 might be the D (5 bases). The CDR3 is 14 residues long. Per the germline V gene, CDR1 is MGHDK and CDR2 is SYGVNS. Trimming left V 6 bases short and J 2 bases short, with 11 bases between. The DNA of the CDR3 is TGTGCCAGCAGCGCCAGGGTAACTGGAAACACCATATATTTT. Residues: CASSARVTGNTIYF. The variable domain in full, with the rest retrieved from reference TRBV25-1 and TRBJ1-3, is EADIYQTPRYLVIGTGKKITLECSQTMGHDKMYWYQQDPGMELHLIHYSYGVNSTEKGDLSSESTVSRIRTEHFPLTLESARPSHTSQYLCASSARVTGNTIYFGEGSWLTVV.

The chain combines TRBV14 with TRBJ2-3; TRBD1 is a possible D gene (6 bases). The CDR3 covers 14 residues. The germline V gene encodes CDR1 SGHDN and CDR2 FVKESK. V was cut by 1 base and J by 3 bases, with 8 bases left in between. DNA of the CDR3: TGTGCCAGCAGCCAAGGGGGGCTTACAGATACGCAGTATTTT. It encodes CASSQGGLTDTQYF.

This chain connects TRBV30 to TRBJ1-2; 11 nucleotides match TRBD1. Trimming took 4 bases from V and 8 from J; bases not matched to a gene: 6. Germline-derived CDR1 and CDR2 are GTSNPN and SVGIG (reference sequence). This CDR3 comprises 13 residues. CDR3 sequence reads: CAWNGQGAIGYTF. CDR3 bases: TGTGCCTGGAATGGACAGGGGGCGATCGGCTACACCTTC.

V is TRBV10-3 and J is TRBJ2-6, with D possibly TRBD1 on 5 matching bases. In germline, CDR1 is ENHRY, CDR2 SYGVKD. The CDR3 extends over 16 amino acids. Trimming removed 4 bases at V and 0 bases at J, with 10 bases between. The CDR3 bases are TGTGCCATCAGTGCGGCAGACAGCTCTGGGGCCAACGTCCTGACTTTC. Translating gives CAISAADSSGANVLTF.

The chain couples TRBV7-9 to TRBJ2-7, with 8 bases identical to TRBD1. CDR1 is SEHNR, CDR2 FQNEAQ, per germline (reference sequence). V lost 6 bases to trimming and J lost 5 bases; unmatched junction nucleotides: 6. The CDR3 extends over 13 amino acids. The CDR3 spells CASRTGTGDEQYF. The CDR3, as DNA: TGTGCCAGCAGAACCGGGACAGGAGACGAGCAGTACTTC.

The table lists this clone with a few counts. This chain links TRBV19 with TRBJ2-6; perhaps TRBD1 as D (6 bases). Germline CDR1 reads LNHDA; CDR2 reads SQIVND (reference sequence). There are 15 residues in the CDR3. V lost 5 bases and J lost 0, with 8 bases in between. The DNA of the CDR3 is TGTGCCAGTAGTCTACAGGGCTCTGGGGCCAACGTCCTGACTTTC. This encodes CASSLQGSGANVLTF.

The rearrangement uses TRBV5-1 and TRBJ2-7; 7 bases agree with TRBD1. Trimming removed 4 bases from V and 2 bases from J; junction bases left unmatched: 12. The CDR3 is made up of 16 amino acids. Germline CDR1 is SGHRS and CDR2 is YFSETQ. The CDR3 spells CASSPTHRTGTYEQYF. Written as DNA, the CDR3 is TGCGCCAGCAGCCCGACCCACCGGACAGGAACCTACGAGCAGTACTTC.

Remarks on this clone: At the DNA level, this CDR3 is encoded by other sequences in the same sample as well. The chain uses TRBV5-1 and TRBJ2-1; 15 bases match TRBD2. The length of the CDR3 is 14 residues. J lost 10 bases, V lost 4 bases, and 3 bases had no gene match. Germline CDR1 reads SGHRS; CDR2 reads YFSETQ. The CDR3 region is CASSLGLAGGEQFF. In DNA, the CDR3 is TGCGCCAGCAGCCTGGGACTAGCGGGGGGCGAGCAGTTCTTC.

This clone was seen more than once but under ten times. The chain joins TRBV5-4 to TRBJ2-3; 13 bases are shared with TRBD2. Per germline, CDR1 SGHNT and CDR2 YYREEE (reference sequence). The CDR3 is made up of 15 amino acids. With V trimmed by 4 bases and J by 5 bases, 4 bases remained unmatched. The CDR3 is CASSPGLAGKDTQYF. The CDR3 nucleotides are TGTGCCAGCAGCCCGGGACTAGCGGGGAAAGATACGCAGTATTTT.

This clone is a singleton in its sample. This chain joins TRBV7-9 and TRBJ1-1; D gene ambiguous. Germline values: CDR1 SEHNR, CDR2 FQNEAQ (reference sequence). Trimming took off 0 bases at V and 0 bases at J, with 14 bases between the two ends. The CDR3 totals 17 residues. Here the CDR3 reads CASSLAGDTRMNTEAFF. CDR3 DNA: TGTGCCAGCAGCTTAGCGGGCGACACCCGCATGAACACTGAAGCTTTCTTT. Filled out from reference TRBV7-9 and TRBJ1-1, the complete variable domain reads DTGVSQNPRHKITKRGQNVTFRCDPISEHNRLYWYRQTLGQGPEFLTYFQNEAQLEKSRLLSDRFSAERPKGSFSTLEIQRTEQGDSAMYLCASSLAGDTRMNTEAFFGQGTRLTVV.

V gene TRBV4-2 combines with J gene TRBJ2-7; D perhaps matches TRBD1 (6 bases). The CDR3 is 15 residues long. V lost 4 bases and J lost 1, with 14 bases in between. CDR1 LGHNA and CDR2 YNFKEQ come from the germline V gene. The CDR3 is CASSPGTRGSYEQYF. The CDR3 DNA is TGTGCCAGCAGCCCCGGGACACGCGGTTCCTACGAGCAGTACTTC.

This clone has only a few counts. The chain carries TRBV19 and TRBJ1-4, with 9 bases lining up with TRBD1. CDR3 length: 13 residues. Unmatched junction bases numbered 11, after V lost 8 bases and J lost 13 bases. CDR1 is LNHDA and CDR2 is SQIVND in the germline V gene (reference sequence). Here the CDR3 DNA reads TGTGCCAGTTCCCACAGGGGGCAGATCGGACTGTTTTTT. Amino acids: CASSHRGQIGLFF.

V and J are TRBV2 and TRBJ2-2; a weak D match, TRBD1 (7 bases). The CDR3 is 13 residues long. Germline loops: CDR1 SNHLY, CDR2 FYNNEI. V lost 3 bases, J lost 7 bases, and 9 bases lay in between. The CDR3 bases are TGTGCCAGCAGTGACAGGGGGGTCGGGGAGCTGTTTTTT. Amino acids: CASSDRGVGELFF.

CDR3 in DNA: TGCGCCAGCAGCTTGGTAGCGGGGGGATCAGAGACCCAGTACTTC. Translated, it gives CASSLVAGGSETQYF. The V call is TRBV5-1, the J call TRBJ2-5, with TRBD2 identical over 10 bases. This CDR3 has 15 amino acids. The J segment lost 4 bases and the V segment lost 0 bases, leaving 3 bases of the junction unmatched. CDR1 is SGHRS, CDR2 YFSETQ, per germline.